Below are 14 T cell receptor beta chains sequenced from a single sample in a study of regulatory T cells in long-lasting Graves disease. Construction of the TCR beta libraries employed iRepertoire HTBI primers in conjunction with Arm-PCR of CDR3 regions. MiXCR was run by TCRdb on the multiplex PCR reads, yielding one entry per CDR3 protein. Of roughly 500,000 distinct CDR3 sequences in the sample, approximately 13% were seen once. Time point here: newly diagnosed GD, antithyroid drugs for less than 3 months. RNA from PBMCs was the source of the TCR library. These sequences were also reported in another study, on T cells in Graves' hyperthyroidism and ophthalmopathy.

The sample consisted of peripheral blood mononuclear cells (PBMCs), taken at new diagnosis, from a patient treated with antithyroid drugs. All receptors derive from a man between 25 and 39 years old with Graves disease.

This clonotype was observed at least ten times. This chain joins TRBV2 and TRBJ1-1, with 7 positions matching TRBD1. Trimming cost V 4 bases and J 3 bases; bases outside gene matches: 14. Germline V gene sequence: CDR1 SNHLY, CDR2 FYNNEI. The CDR3 extends over 17 amino acids. The CDR3 protein is CASSARTGEEWDTEAFF. Written as DNA, the CDR3 is TGTGCCAGCAGTGCCCGAACAGGGGAGGAATGGGACACTGAAGCTTTCTTT.

The table lists this clonotype with many counts. V and J are TRBV2 and TRBJ1-1, with D hard to call. The CDR3 sequence is 15 residues long. The germline V and J ends were trimmed by 3 bases and 4 bases, with 15 bases remaining between them. The germline gives CDR1 SNHLY, CDR2 FYNNEI. The CDR3 coding sequence is TGTGCCAGCAGTGACCCGTCCCTTCCGCGCACTGAAGCTTTCTTT. Encoded protein: CASSDPSLPRTEAFF.

The table lists this clonotype with many counts. The chain has TRBV27 and TRBJ2-7, with D possibly TRBD2 on 6 matching bases. Trimming cost V 5 bases and J 3 bases, with 17 bases left between them. This CDR3 is 15 amino acids long. Germline CDR1 and CDR2: MNHEY and SMNVEV (reference sequence). The CDR3, as DNA: TGTGCCAGCAGTGACGGGACTCACAGACGCTACGAGCAGTACTTC. Translation gives CASSDGTHRRYEQYF.

The V and J genes are TRBV30 and TRBJ2-1; TRBD2 matches at 9 bases. CDR1 GTSNPN and CDR2 SVGIG come from the germline V gene (reference sequence). Unmatched junction bases numbered 14, after V lost 3 bases and J lost 8 bases. This CDR3 region has 16 residues. CDR3 sequence: CAWSVGTSPHTDEQFF. CDR3 bases: TGTGCCTGGAGCGTTGGGACTAGCCCGCACACGGATGAGCAGTTCTTC.

V is TRBV5-1 and J is TRBJ1-2; tentatively, D is TRBD1 (6 bases). The CDR3 is made up of 17 amino acids. The V and J ends lost 0 bases and 5 bases respectively, with 20 bases between them. CDR1 and CDR2 from the germline V gene are SGHRS and YFSETQ. The CDR3 region is CASSLGSRQDFSYGYTF. The CDR3 DNA sequence: TGCGCCAGCAGCTTGGGGTCCCGACAGGATTTCTCTTATGGCTACACCTTC.

A remark on this clonotype: This likely came from a read error, as a far larger clone is one base away. This chain connects TRBV7-8 to TRBJ2-1; TRBD2 matches 8 bases. V trimming: 9 bases; J trimming: 9 bases; junction bases outside the gene matches: 10. The CDR3 consists of 13 residues. The germline CDR1 and CDR2 sequences are SGHVS and FQNEAQ. CDR3 residues: CASRTSRSPEQFF. CDR3 coding DNA: TGTGCCAGTAGGACTAGCAGGAGTCCTGAGCAGTTCTTC.

In its sample, this clonotype was seen many times. V gene TRBV20-1 combines with J gene TRBJ1-2; the D gene is possibly TRBD1 (5 bases). The CDR3 length is 13 residues. V dropped 5 bases and J dropped 4 bases, with 14 bases sitting between them. Germline CDR1 reads DFQATT; CDR2 reads SNEGSKA (reference sequence). CDR3 in amino acids: CSASRGRGYGYTF. The CDR3 nucleotides read TGCAGTGCTTCCCGGGGCCGAGGCTATGGCTACACCTTC.

This clonotype was observed a few times. The chain is built from TRBV25-1 and TRBJ2-2; D call uncertain. The V gene's germline CDR1 is MGHDK and CDR2 SYGVNS. This CDR3 region has 11 residues. Trimming took off 4 bases at V and 7 bases at J, with 4 bases between the two ends. CDR3 nucleotides: TGTGCCAGCAGTGGAGTCGGGGAGCTGTTTTTT. It codes for CASSGVGELFF.

Ten or more counts support this clonotype. The gene calls are TRBV27 and TRBJ2-5; 9 bases map to TRBD2. Losses at the gene ends were 1 base for V and 4 bases for J; bases not matched to a gene: 1. Germline CDR1 and CDR2: MNHEY and SMNVEV (reference sequence). CDR3 length equals 14 residues. CDR3: CASSLFSGRETQYF. CDR3 nucleotides: TGTGCCAGCAGTTTATTTAGCGGGAGAGAGACCCAGTACTTC.

This clonotype came up many times. The J gene is TRBJ2-5, the V gene TRBV12-3 or TRBV12-4; D is uncertain. Trimming cost V 1 base and J 2 bases, with 11 bases left between them. The CDR3 contains 15 residues. CDR3 nucleotide sequence: TGTGCCAGCAGTTTAGTTACCGATATTCAAGAGACCCAGTACTTC. This gives the protein CASSLVTDIQETQYF.

This clonotype was counted between two and nine times. The chain employs TRBV27 and TRBJ1-1, with a tentative D call TRBD1 (6 bases). Germline V lookup: CDR1 MNHEY, CDR2 SMNVEV (reference sequence). The germline V and J ends were trimmed by 4 bases and 3 bases, with 12 bases remaining between them. The CDR3 spans 14 residues. The CDR3 protein is CASSSRGSHTEAFF. The CDR3 DNA reads TGTGCCAGCAGTTCCAGGGGTAGCCACACTGAAGCTTTCTTT.

This clonotype was counted at least ten times. The chain joins TRBV20-1 to TRBJ1-5; no clear D gene. The CDR3 runs to 14 residues. The germline V gene has CDR1 DFQATT and CDR2 SNEGSKA (reference sequence). Trimming shortened V by 5 bases and J by 4 bases, and 15 bases separated the two germline ends. CDR3 amino acids: CSAFGLAANQPQHF. In DNA form, the CDR3 reads TGCAGTGCTTTCGGACTGGCGGCTAATCAGCCCCAGCATTTT.

This clonotype was seen only a few times. The V gene is TRBV19, the J gene TRBJ2-3; D uncertain. Germline V gene data show CDR1 as LNHDA and CDR2 as SQIVND (reference sequence). V was pared by 6 bases and J by 2 bases, with 6 bases between. The CDR3 length is 12 residues. The CDR3 coding sequence is TGTGCCAGTAGAACAGCCACAGATACGCAGTATTTT. Protein sequence: CASRTATDTQYF.

The rearrangement joins TRBV5-5 to TRBJ1-6; no definite D call. Between the trimmed V and J ends, which lost 4 bases and 3 bases, there was a span of 14 bases. From germline, CDR1 is SGHKS and CDR2 YYEKEE (reference sequence). The CDR3 totals 16 residues. CDR3 sequence (DNA): TGTGCCAGCAGCCCTCTTGACGAAGGCTATAATTCACCCCTCCACTTT. Translating gives CASSPLDEGYNSPLHF.